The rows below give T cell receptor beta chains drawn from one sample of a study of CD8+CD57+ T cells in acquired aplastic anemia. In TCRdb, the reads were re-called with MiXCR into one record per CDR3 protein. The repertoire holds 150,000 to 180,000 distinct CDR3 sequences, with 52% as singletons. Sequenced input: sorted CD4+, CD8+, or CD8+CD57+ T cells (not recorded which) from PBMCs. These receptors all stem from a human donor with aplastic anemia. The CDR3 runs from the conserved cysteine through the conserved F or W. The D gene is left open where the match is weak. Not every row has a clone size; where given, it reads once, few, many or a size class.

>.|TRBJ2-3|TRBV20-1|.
TGCAGTGCTAGAGAGAGCGGGCGCACAGATACGCAGTATTTT
CSARESGRTDTQYF
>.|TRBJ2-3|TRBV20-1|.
TGCAGTGCTCGCGGGGAAAGCACAGATACGCAGTATTTT
CSARGESTDTQYF
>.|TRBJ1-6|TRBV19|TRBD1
TGTGCCAGTAGTAGGGACAGGGAAGTTTACTATAATTCACCCCTCCACTTT
CASSRDREVYYNSPLHF
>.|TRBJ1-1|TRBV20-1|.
TGCAGTGCTGGGCCGGGACAAAACACTGAAGCTTTCTTT
CSAGPGQNTEAFF
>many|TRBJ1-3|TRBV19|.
TGTGCCAGTAGTATCTCCCTTATACGTCTTGGTGGGGCAGCCTCTGGAAACACCATATATTTT
CASSISLIRLGGAASGNTIYF
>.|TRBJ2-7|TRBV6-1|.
TGTGCCAGCAGTGAAGAGGAGGGGCTCGGTTCCTACGAGCAGTACTTC
CASSEEEGLGSYEQYF
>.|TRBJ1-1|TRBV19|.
TGTGCCAGTAGTATCTCCGGGACATTTAACACTGAAGCTTTCTTT
CASSISGTFNTEAFF
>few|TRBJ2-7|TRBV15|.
TGTGCCACCAGCACCATGGGCGGGTCCTACGAGCAGTACTTC
CATSTMGGSYEQYF
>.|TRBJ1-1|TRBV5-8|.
TGTGCCAGCAGCTTGACGGGCGGGTGGACTGAAGCTTTCTTT
CASSLTGGWTEAFF
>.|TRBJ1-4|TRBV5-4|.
TGTGCCAGCAGCTTGTGGGGGCCCAATGAAAAACTGTTTTTT
CASSLWGPNEKLFF
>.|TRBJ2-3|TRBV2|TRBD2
TGTGCCAGCAGCACCGGTAGCGGGACAAACACAGATACGCAGTATTTT
CASSTGSGTNTDTQYF
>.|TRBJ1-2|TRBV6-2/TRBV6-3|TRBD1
TGTGCCAGCAGCCCAGGGACAGGGCACGACTATGGCTACACCTTC
CASSPGTGHDYGYTF
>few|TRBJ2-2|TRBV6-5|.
TGTGCCAGCAGTTACTTTGGGAGCGCGAACACCGGGGAGCTGTTTTTT
CASSYFGSANTGELFF
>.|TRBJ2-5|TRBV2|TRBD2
TGTGCCAGCGGCGGGGGGGCCGAAGAGACCCAGTACTTC
CASGGGAEETQYF
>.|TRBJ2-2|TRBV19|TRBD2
TGTGCCAGTAGTATCCTTAGCGGGGACACCGGGGAGCTGTTTTTT
CASSILSGDTGELFF
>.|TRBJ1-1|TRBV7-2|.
TGTGCCAGCAGCCAGACAGGACTAGGGGAATTTCTAGTCTTT
CASSQTGLGEFLVF
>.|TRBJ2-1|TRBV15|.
TGTGCCACCAGCAGAACCGCGAGCTCCTACAATGAGCAGTTCTTC
CATSRTASSYNEQFF
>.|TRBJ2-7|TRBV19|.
TGTGCCAGTAGTTCCGGCCCCCAACCTTACGAGCAGTACTTC
CASSSGPQPYEQYF
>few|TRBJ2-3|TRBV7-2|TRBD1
TGTGCCAGCAGCTTGCGACAGGGGGGAGACACAGATACGCAGTATTTT
CASSLRQGGDTDTQYF
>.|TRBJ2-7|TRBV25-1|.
TGTGCCAGCAGTGAGACAGGGAGGGCGTACGAGCAGTACTTC
CASSETGRAYEQYF
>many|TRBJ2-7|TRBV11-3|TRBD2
TGTGCCAGCAGCCCCGCCCCTAGCGGGGGAACCTACGAGCAGTACTTC
CASSPAPSGGTYEQYF
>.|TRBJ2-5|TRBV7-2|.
TGTGCCAGCAGCTTGTGGGCCCAAGAGACCCAGTACTTC
CASSLWAQETQYF
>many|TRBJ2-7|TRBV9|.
TGTGCCAGCAGCGTAGAAGGCAGGGTGAGCGAGCAGTACTTC
CASSVEGRVSEQYF
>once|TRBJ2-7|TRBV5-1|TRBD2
TGCGCCAGCAGCTTGAAGCGGGGTGGCGAGCAGTACTTC
CASSLKRGGEQYF
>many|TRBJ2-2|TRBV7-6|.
TGTGCCAGCAGCACCCGTACATCCGGGGAGCTGTTTTTT
CASSTRTSGELFF
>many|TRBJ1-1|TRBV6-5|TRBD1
TGTGCCAGCAGTTGGGACAGGGTGGGCACTGAAGCTTTCTTT
CASSWDRVGTEAFF
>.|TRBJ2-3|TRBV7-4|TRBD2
TGTGCCAGCAGCTCCGCGGGAGGTACGCAGTATTTT
CASSSAGGTQYF
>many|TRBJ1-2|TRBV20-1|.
TGCAGTGCTAGGGGCGGTTATGGCTACACCTTC
CSARGGYGYTF
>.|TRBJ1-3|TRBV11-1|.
TGTGCCAGCAGCTTATCGCAAGGACAGAAGGGAAACACCATATATTTT
CASSLSQGQKGNTIYF
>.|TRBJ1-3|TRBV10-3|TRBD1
TGTGCCATCAGTGACTCCGGACAGGGGGCAACGAACACCATATATTTT
CAISDSGQGATNTIYF
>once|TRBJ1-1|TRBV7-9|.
TGTGCCGACTTCGTCTTAGGGCAGAACACTGAAGCTTTCTTT
CADFVLGQNTEAFF
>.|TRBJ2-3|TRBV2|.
TGTGCCAGCAAAGGGGGGATCTCCACAGATACGCAGTATTTT
CASKGGISTDTQYF
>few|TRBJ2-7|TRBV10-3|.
TGTGCCATCAAGCCTAGCTCCTACGAGCAGTACTTC
CAIKPSSYEQYF
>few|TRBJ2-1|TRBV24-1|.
TGTGCCACCAGCTTCAGGGACAATGAGCAGTTCTTC
CATSFRDNEQFF